This passage covers 4 T cell receptor beta chains from one sample sequenced in a study of identifying expanded T cells in peripheral blood. Sequencing was performed with immunoSEQ multiplex PCR; in TCRdb, only in-frame clones are kept and a portion is missing. Counted here are tens of thousands of clones, under 85% occurring once; the ten biggest clones make up more than 15%. The sample was blood. The receptors shown here come from a person between 18 and 70 years old in good health.

The J gene is TRBJ2-3, the V gene TRBV2; TRBD2 is a possible D gene (5 bases). Trimming removed 8 bases from V and 5 bases from J, with 20 bases in between. The CDR3 has 15 residues. The V gene's germline CDR1 is SNHLY and CDR2 FYNNEI. The CDR3: CASSKRSALQDTQYF. In DNA form, the CDR3 reads TGTGCCAGCTCAAAGCGGAGCGCTCTCCAAGATACGCAGTATTTT. Using reference TRBV2 and TRBJ2-3 for the parts outside the CDR3, the full variable domain is EPEVTQTPSHQVTQMGQEVILRCVPISNHLYFYWYRQILGQKVEFLVSFYNNEISEKSEIFDDQFSVERPDGSNFTLKIRSTKLEDSAMYFCASSKRSALQDTQYFGPGTRLTVL.

J is TRBJ2-3 and V is TRBV4-3, with 11 nucleotides matching TRBD2. This CDR3 has 15 residues. CDR1 is LGHNA, CDR2 YSLEER, per germline. V was pared by 1 base and J by 7 bases, with 4 bases of the junction left unmatched. The DNA of the CDR3 is TGCGCCAGCAGCCAAGCCGGGACTAGCGGATATACGCAGTATTTT. Amino acids: CASSQAGTSGYTQYF.

The gene calls are TRBV30 and TRBJ1-5, with D hard to call. Trimming pared 3 bases from V and 1 base from J, leaving 16 bases between. The CDR3 is 16 amino acids. Germline CDR1 is GTSNPN and CDR2 is SVGIG (reference sequence). This chain's CDR3 is CAWSRLHLKSNQPQHF. CDR3 coding DNA: TGTGCCTGGAGCCGCCTCCATTTGAAGAGCAATCAGCCCCAGCATTTT.

This sequence joins TRBV19 and TRBJ2-6; D might be TRBD2 (5 bases). The V end lost 3 bases, the J end lost 4 bases, and 16 bases lay between the germline ends. The CDR3 runs 17 residues. In germline, CDR1 is LNHDA, CDR2 SQIVND (reference sequence). In DNA, the CDR3 is TGTGCCAGTAGTATGGATAGGAGGAGTTCCGGGGCCAACGTCCTGACTTTC. This codes for CASSMDRRSSGANVLTF.